This T cell receptor beta chain was captured in a study of vaccination and CD4 T cells after COVID-19. This clonotype is large within its sample. Its antigen is as yet unknown. As to treatment: roughly 10-day PBMC culture with coronavirus spike peptide pools or control peptides (ViraFEST assay). Per the germline V gene, CDR1 is SGHRS and CDR2 is YFSETQ. The CDR3 contains 14 residues. Trimming pared 4 bases from V and 7 bases from J, leaving 17 bases between. The Oncomine TCR Beta short-read assay sequenced DNA from cultured CD4+ T cells. TCRdb analysed the PCR reads with MiXCR anew, one entry per CDR3 protein. The sample gives fewer than 4,500 distinct CDR3 sequences, approximately 31% of which show up once; 30% is in the top ten. General study results and limits: Convalescent patients had 304 of 307 vaccine-specific clones showing spike mono-reactivity.

V usage is TRBV5-1 and J usage is TRBJ2-5; possibly TRBD1 for D (5 bases). The source is a human donor who had recovered from COVID-19. The sample taken for sequencing was CD4+ T cells from blood, cultured in vitro. CDR3 region: CASSVDGAPGTQYF. In DNA form, the CDR3 reads TGCGCCAGCAGCGTAGATGGGGCCCCAGGGACCCAGTACTTC.